This entry concerns a single TCR beta chain. This record belongs to a study of TIL therapy for anti-PD-1-resistant metastatic lung cancer. Sequencing used immunoSEQ v3. TCRdb's table, derived via immunoSEQ multiplex PCR, lists solely in-frame clones and lacks some. The data hold 55,000 to 70,000 clones, with roughly 84% observed a single time. Time point indicated: pre-treatment sample, taken before nivolumab and TIL therapy. Sequences were derived from blood, sampled at baseline. This TCR was sampled from a person aged 25 to 79 with non-small cell lung cancer.

The DNA of the CDR3 is TGCGCCAGCAGCTTGGTCGGAAGGGGGCACTTTCAAGAGACCCAGTACTTC. This translates into CASSLVGRGHFQETQYF. This chain links TRBV5-1 with TRBJ2-5, with 7 bases lining up with TRBD1. Trimming at V came to 0 bases and at J to 2 bases, leaving 10 bases not matched to a gene. The CDR3 runs 17 residues. Germline CDR1 and CDR2: SGHRS and YFSETQ.